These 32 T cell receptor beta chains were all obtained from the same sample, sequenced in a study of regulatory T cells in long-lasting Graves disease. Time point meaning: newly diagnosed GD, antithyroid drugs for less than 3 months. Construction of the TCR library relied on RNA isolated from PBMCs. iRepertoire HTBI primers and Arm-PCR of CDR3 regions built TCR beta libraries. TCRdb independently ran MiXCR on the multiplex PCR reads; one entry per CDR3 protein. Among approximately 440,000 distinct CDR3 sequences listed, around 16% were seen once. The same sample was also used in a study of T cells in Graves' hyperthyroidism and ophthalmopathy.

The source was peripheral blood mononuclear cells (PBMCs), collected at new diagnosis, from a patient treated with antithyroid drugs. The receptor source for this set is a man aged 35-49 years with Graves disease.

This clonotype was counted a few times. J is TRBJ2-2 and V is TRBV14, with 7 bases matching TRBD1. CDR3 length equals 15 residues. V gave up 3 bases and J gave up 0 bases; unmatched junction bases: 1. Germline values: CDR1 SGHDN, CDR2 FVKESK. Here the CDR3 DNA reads TGTGCCAGCAGCCATGGACAGGCGAACACCGGGGAGCTGTTTTTT. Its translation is CASSHGQANTGELFF.

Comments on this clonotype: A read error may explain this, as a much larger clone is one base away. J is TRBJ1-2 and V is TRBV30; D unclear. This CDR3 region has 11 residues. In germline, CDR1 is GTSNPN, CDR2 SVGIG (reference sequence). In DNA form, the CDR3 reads TGTGCCTGGAGAGTTAACTATGGCTACAACTTC. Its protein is CAWRVNYGYNF.

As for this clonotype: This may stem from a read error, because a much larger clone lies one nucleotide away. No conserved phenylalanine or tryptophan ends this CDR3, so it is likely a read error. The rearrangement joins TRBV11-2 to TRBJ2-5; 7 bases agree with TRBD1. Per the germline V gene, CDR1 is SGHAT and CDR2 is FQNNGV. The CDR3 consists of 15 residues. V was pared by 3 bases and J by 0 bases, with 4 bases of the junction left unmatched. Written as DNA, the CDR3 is TGTGCCAGCAGCTTTGACAGGGTGTACCAAGAGACCCAGTACCTC. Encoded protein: CASSFDRVYQETQYL.

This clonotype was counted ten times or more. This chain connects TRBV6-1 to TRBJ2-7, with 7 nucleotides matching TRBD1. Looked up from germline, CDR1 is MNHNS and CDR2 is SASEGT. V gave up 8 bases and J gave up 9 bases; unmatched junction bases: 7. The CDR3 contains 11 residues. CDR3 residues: CASGEQGRQYF. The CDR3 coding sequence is TGTGCCAGCGGGGAACAGGGGCGGCAGTACTTC.

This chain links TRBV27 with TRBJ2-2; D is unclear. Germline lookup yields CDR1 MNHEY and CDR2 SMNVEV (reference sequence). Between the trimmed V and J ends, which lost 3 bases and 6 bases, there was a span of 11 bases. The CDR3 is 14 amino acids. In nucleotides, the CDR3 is TGTGCCAGCAGTTTCATCGTCGGTGCCGGGGAGCTGTTTTTT. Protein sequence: CASSFIVGAGELFF.

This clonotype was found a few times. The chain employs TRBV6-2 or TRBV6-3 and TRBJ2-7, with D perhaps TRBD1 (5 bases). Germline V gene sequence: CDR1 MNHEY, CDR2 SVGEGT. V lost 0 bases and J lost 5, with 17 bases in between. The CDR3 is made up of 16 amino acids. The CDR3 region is CASSYSGSGRVNEQYF. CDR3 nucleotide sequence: TGTGCCAGCAGTTACTCAGGCTCGGGCAGGGTCAACGAGCAGTACTTC.

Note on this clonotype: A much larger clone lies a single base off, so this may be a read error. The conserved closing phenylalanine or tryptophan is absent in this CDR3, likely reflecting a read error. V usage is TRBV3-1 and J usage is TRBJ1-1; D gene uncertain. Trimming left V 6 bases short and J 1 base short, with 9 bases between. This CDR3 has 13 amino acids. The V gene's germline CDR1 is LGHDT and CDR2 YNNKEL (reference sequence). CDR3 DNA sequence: TGTGCCAGCAGTCAAACACCGAACACTGAAGCTTTCCTT. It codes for CASSQTPNTEAFL.

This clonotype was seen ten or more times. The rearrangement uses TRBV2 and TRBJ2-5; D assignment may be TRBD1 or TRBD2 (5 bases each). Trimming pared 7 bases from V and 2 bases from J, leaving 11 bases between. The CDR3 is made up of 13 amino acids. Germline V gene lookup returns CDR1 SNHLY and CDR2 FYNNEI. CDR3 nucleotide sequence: TGTGCCAGCACCCGGGACCAACAAGAGACCCAGTACTTC. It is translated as CASTRDQQETQYF.

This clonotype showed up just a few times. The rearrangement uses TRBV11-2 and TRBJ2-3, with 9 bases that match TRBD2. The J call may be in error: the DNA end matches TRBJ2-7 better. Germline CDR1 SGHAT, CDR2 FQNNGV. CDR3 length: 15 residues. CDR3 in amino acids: CASSFQAGGPHEQYF. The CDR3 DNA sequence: TGTGCCAGCAGCTTTCAAGCGGGAGGCCCCCACGAGCAGTACTTC.

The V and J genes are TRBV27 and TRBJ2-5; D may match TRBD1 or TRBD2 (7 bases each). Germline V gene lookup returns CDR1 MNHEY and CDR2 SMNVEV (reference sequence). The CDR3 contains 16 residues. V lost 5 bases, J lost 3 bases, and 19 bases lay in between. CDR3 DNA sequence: TGTGCCAGCAGTAACCCCAGGGAGGGGGCAGAAGAGACCCAGTACTTC. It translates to CASSNPREGAEETQYF.

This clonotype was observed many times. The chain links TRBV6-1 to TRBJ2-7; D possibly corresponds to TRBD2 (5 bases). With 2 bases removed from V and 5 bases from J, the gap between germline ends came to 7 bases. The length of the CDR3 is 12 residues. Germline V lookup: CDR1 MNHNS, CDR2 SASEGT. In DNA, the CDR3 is TGTGCCAGCAGTGAAACCGGGGACGAGCAGTACTTC. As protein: CASSETGDEQYF.

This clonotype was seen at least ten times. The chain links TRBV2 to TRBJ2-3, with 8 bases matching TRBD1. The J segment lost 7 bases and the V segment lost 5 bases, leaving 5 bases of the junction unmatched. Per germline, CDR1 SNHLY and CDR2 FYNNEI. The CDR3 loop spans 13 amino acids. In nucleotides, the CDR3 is TGTGCCAGCAGTCCTGACAGGGGCTATACGCAGTATTTT. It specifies CASSPDRGYTQYF.

CDR3 bases: TGTGCCAGTAGTATCCATAGCTCCTACAATGAGCAGTTCTTC. Translation: CASSIHSSYNEQFF. The chain uses TRBV19 and TRBJ2-1; D not certain. Trimming removed 3 bases at V and 0 bases at J, with 6 bases between. This CDR3 is built from 14 residues. The germline V gene encodes CDR1 LNHDA and CDR2 SQIVND (reference sequence).

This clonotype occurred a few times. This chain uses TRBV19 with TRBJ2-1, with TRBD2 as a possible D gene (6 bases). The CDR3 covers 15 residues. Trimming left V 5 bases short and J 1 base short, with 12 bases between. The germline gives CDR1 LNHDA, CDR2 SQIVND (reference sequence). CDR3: CASSPGTPSYNEQFF. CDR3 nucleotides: TGTGCCAGTAGTCCGGGGACTCCTTCCTACAATGAGCAGTTCTTC.

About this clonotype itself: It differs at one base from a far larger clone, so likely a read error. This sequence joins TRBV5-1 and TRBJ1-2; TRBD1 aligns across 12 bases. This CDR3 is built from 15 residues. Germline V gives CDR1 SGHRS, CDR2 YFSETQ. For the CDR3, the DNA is TGTGCCAGCAGCATGGGACAGGGGGCTTACCATGGCTACACCTTC. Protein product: CASSMGQGAYHGYTF.

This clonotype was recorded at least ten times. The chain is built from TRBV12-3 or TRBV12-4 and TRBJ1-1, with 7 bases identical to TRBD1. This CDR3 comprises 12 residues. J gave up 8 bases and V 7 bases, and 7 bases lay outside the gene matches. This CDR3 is CASMKGGQEAFF. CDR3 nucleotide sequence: TGTGCCAGCATGAAAGGGGGCCAGGAAGCTTTCTTT.

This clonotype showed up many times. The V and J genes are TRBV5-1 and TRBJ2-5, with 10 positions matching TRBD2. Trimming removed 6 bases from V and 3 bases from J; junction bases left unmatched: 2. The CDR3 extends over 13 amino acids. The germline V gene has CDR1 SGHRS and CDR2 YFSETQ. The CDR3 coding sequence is TGCGCCAGCAACAGCGGGAGGGAAGAGACCCAGTACTTC. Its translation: CASNSGREETQYF.

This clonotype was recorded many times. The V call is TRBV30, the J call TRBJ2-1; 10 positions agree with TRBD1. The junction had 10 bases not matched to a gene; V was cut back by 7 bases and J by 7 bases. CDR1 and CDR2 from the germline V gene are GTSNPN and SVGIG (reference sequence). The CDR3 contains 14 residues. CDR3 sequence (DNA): TGTGCCTTCACCCCCGGGACAGGGGATAATGAGCAGTTCTTC. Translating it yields CAFTPGTGDNEQFF.

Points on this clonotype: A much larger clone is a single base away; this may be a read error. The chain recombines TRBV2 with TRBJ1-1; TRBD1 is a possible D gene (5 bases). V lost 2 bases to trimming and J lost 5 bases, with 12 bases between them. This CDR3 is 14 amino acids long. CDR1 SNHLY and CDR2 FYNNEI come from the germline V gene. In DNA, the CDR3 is TGTGCCAGCAGTGAATGGGGGGGAGGGACTGAAGCTTTCTTT. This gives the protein CASSEWGGGTEAFF.

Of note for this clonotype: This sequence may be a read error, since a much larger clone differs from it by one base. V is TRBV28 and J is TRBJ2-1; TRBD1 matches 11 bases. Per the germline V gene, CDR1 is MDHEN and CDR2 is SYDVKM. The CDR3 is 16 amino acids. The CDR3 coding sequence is TGTGCCAGCAGTTTAGGGACAGGGGGATCCTACAATAAGCAGTTCTTC. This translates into CASSLGTGGSYNKQFF.

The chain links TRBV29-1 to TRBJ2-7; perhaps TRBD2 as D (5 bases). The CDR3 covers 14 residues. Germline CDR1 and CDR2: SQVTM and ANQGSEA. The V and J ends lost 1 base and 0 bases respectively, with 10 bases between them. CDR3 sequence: CSVEGGSSSYEQYF. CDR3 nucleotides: TGCAGCGTTGAAGGCGGGTCAAGCTCCTACGAGCAGTACTTC.

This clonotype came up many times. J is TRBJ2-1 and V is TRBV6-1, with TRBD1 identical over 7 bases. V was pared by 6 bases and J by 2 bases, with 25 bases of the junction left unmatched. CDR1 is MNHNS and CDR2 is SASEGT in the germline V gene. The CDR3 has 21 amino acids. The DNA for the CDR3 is TGTGCCAGCAGACCGCCCTACCCGGGACAGAGTACTGGACTGCCCTACAATGAGCAGTTCTTC. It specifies CASRPPYPGQSTGLPYNEQFF.

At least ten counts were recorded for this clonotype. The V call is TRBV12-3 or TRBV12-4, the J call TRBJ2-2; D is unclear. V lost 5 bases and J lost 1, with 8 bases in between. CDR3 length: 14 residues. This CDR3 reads CASSPGLNTGELFF. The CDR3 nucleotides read TGTGCCAGCAGTCCTGGCCTGAACACCGGGGAGCTGTTTTTT.

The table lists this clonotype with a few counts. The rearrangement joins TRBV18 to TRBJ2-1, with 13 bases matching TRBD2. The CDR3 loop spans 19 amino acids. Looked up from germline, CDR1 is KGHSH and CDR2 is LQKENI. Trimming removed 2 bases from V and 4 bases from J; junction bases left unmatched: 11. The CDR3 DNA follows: TGTGCCAGCTCACCAACCGGGACTAGCGGGATTAAAGTTTACAATGAGCAGTTCTTC. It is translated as CASSPTGTSGIKVYNEQFF. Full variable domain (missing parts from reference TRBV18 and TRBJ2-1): NAGVMQNPRHLVRRRGQEARLRCSPMKGHSHVYWYRQLPEEGLKFMVYLQKENIIDESGMPKERFSAEFPKEGPSILRIQQVVRGDSAAYFCASSPTGTSGIKVYNEQFFGPGTRLTVL.

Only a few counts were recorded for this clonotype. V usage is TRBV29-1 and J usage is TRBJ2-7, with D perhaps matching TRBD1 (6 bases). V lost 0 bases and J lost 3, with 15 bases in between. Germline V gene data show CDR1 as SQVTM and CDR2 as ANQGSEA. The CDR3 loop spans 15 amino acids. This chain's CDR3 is CSVEDLQGMNYEQYF. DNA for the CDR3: TGCAGCGTTGAAGATTTGCAGGGGATGAACTACGAGCAGTACTTC.

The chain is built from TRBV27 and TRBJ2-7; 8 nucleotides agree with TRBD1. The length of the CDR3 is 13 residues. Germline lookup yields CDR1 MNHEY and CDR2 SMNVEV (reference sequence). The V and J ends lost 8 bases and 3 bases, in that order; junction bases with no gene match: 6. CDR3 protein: CASRGQASYEQYF. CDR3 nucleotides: TGTGCCAGCCGGGGACAGGCCAGCTACGAGCAGTACTTC.

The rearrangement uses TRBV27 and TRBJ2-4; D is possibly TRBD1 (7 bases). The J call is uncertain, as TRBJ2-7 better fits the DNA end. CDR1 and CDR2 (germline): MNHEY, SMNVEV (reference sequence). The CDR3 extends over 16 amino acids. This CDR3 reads CASSLRSGDSFYEQYF. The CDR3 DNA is TGTGCCAGCAGTTTACGGTCGGGGGACAGTTTCTACGAGCAGTACTTC.

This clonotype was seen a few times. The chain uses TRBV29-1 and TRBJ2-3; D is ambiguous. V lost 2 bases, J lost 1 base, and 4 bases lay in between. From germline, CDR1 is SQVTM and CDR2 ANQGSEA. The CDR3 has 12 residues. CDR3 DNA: TGCAGCGTTGAATACGGCACAGATACGCAGTATTTT. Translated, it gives CSVEYGTDTQYF.

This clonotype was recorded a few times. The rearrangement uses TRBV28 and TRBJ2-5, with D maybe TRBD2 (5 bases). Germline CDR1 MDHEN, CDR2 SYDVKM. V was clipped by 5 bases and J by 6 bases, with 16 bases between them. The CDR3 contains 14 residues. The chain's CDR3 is CASSRGSGGQTQYF. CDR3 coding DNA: TGTGCCAGCAGTCGCGGTTCTGGCGGGCAGACCCAGTACTTC.

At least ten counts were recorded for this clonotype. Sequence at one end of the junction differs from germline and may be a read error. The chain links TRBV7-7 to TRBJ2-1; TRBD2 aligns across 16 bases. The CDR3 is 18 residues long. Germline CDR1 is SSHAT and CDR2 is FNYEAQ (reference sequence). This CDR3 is CASSSGLAGGPSYNEQFF. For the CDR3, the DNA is TGTGCTAGCAGCTCGGGACTAGCGGGAGGGCCTTCCTACAATGAGCAGTTCTTC.

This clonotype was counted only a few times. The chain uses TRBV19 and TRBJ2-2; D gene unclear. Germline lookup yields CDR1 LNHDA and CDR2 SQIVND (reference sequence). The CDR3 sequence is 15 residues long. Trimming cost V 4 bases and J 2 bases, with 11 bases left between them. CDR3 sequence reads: CASSTTSLNTGELFF. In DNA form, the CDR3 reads TGTGCCAGTAGTACCACATCTCTAAACACCGGGGAGCTGTTTTTT.

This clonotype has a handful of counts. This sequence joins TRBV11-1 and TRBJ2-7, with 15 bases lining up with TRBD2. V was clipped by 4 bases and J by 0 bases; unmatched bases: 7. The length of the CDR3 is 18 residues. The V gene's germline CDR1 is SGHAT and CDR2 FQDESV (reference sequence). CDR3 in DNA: TGTGCCAGCAGCTCGGGGACTAGCGGGAGGATAGACTCCTACGAGCAGTACTTC. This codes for CASSSGTSGRIDSYEQYF.